The rows below give T cell receptor beta chains drawn from one sample of a study of blood T cells in healthy people across ages. TCRdb used MiXCR to reprocess the 5' RACE reads, holding one entry per CDR3 protein. The sample includes more than 650,000 distinct CDR3 sequences, about a fifth of them seen just once. Sequencing used blood. These receptors were obtained from a man between 65 and 79 years old in good health. CDR3s include the opening cysteine and the closing phenylalanine or tryptophan. Each record gives: D gene, V gene, J gene, clone size, CDR3 DNA, CDR3 protein. A D gene is named only where the DNA matches it firmly. The size field is filled for only some rows; it gives once, few, many or a size class.

>-|TRBV5-1|TRBJ2-1|-
TGCGCCAGCAGCTTGGGGCTAGGGGTCGTAGCTGAGCAGTTCTTC
CASSLGLGVVAEQFF
>-|TRBV30|TRBJ1-1|-
TGTGCCTGGAGCCCGTTGGGGCTGAACACTGAAGCTTTCTTT
CAWSPLGLNTEAFF
>-|TRBV18|TRBJ2-4|many
TGTGCCAGCTCCCCGGCCATAGAAAACATTCAGTACTTC
CASSPAIENIQYF
>-|TRBV11-2|TRBJ2-1|many
TGTGCCAGCAGCTTAGAGACAGGTTACGAGCAGTTCTTC
CASSLETGYEQFF
>-|TRBV2|TRBJ2-3|many
TGTGCCAGCAGTGAAGCGCTTCTAGGGACAGATACGCAGTATTTT
CASSEALLGTDTQYF
>-|TRBV6-6|TRBJ2-4|-
TGTGCCAGCAGTCCCCCGGACAGCCAAAACATTCAGTACTTC
CASSPPDSQNIQYF
>TRBD2|TRBV29-1|TRBJ2-2|few
TGCAGCGTTGAACTAGCGGGTATCTGGAACACCGGGGAGCTGTTTTTT
CSVELAGIWNTGELFF
>-|TRBV7-2|TRBJ1-4|-
TGTGCCAGCACGTTCGGGACAACTAATGAAAAACTGTTTTTT
CASTFGTTNEKLFF
>-|TRBV6-5|TRBJ2-5|few
TGTGCCAGCACGAGGGAAACTACCCAGTACTTC
CASTRETTQYF
>-|TRBV3-1|TRBJ1-5|-
TGTGCCAGCAGCCAATGGTCTCAGCCCCAGCATTTT
CASSQWSQPQHF
>-|TRBV25-1|TRBJ1-4|few
TGTGCCAGCATGCAGCCCACAGGAGCAACTAATGAAAAACTGTTTTTT
CASMQPTGATNEKLFF
>-|TRBV10-3|TRBJ2-3|-
TGTGCCATCTGTTGCGAGGGCGGGGCAGATACGCAGTATTTT
CAICCEGGADTQYF
>TRBD1|TRBV6-5|TRBJ2-1|many
TGTGCCAGCAGTTACTCCGGGACAGGGGTCTACAATGAGCAGTTCTTC
CASSYSGTGVYNEQFF
>-|TRBV12-3/TRBV12-4|TRBJ2-2|few
TGTGCCAGCAGTTCCCTGGGGACCTCCACCGGGGAGCTGTTTTTT
CASSSLGTSTGELFF
>TRBD2|TRBV29-1|TRBJ2-3|-
TGCAGCGCATTCGGGGGCCTTAGCGGGGGGGTGAAGTTGGTCACAGATACGCAGTATTTT
CSAFGGLSGGVKLVTDTQYF
>TRBD2|TRBV7-2|TRBJ2-3|-
TGTGCCAGCAGCTCTCTAGCGGGAGAGGGAGATACGCAGTATTTT
CASSSLAGEGDTQYF
>-|TRBV5-1|TRBJ1-5|-
TGCGCCAGCAGCGTCGGCACAGAGAGCCCTAATCAGCCCCAGCATTTT
CASSVGTESPNQPQHF
>-|TRBV10-3|TRBJ2-5|few
TGTGCCATCAGTACACAGGGAGCCAGAGAGACCCAGTACTTC
CAISTQGARETQYF
>-|TRBV5-1|TRBJ2-5|many
TGCGCCAGCAGCTTCGGCTCCGAAGAGACCCAGTACTTC
CASSFGSEETQYF
>-|TRBV10-3|TRBJ1-1|few
TGTGCCATCAGAACCGCCGGGACACAAAACACTGAAGCTTTCTTT
CAIRTAGTQNTEAFF
>-|TRBV29-1|TRBJ1-1|few
TGCAGCGTTGGGGCAGGGCCGACTGAAGCTTTCTTT
CSVGAGPTEAFF
>-|TRBV7-9|TRBJ2-7|many
TGTGCCAGCAGCTTCCGGGGGTCCTACGAGCAGTACTTC
CASSFRGSYEQYF
>-|TRBV3-1|TRBJ2-2|-
TGTGCCAGCAGCCAGAGACAGATGAACACCGGGGAGCTGTTTTTT
CASSQRQMNTGELFF
>-|TRBV6-5|TRBJ2-7|few
TGTGCCAGCAGTTACTGGGGACAAAGCTACGAGCAGTACTTC
CASSYWGQSYEQYF
>-|TRBV12-3/TRBV12-4|TRBJ1-1|few
TGTGCCAGCAGTCCAAACCAGGGCATGAACACTGAAGCTTTCTTT
CASSPNQGMNTEAFF
>-|TRBV20-1|TRBJ1-4|few
TGCAGTGCTACAGGGGCAACTAATGAAAAACTGTTTTTT
CSATGATNEKLFF
>-|TRBV12-3/TRBV12-4|TRBJ1-6|-
TGTGCCAGCAGTCCACGGATGGGTAAAGATTCGCCCCTCCACTTT
CASSPRMGKDSPLHF